Detailed here is one T cell receptor (beta chain). Trimming took off 6 bases at V and 4 bases at J, with 17 bases between the two ends. This CDR3 comprises 15 residues. From germline, CDR1 is ENHRY and CDR2 SYGVKD. Cells sorted as Tregs were CD4+, CD25+ and CD127-/low. TCRdb used MiXCR to reprocess the 5' RACE reads, holding one entry per CDR3 protein. The table shows 50,000 to 70,000 distinct CDR3 sequences, with around 21% occurring only once. The sequence came from a female donor with breast cancer. The sample was tumor-infiltrating Tregs sorted from the breast tumor. This chain joins TRBV10-3 and TRBJ2-3; possible D gene TRBD1, 6 bases. Here the CDR3 reads CAIRPQGNPSDTQYF. The CDR3 DNA follows: TGTGCCATCAGACCTCAGGGGAATCCCTCAGATACGCAGTATTTT.